The clone carrying this T cell receptor beta chain appeared a single time. These data belong to a study of OX40 agonist ivuxolimab in advanced cancers. CDR1 and CDR2 (germline): SNHLY, FYNNEI. V gave up 8 bases and J gave up 1 base, with 11 bases separating them. This CDR3 is built from 14 residues. Assay used: immunoSEQ multiplex PCR; TCRdb lists only in-frame clones, some missing. The sample contains tens of thousands of clones, more than 80% of which appear only once. The source material was CD4+ or CD8+ T cells sorted from blood, sampled in a trial of the OX40 agonist ivuxolimab. The TCR was taken from an adult with an advanced solid tumor such as melanoma, head and neck, liver or kidney cancer. The chain links TRBV2 to TRBJ2-2; D call uncertain. CDR3 residues: CASSQARNTGELFF. The CDR3 DNA reads TGTGCCAGCTCCCAGGCTCGGAACACCGGGGAGCTGTTTTTT.